This T cell receptor beta chain was profiled in a study of regulatory T cells in long-lasting Graves disease. Findings and limits, study-wide: Possibly, too few samples lowered accuracy.

The time point denotes: persistent/refractory GD, antithyroid drugs over 5 years with positive TRAb. PBMC-derived RNA was used for the TCR library. Combining iRepertoire HTBI primers with Arm-PCR of CDR3 regions, the authors built TCR beta libraries. Via MiXCR, TCRdb re-called the multiplex PCR reads, giving one row per CDR3 protein. The sample contains around 450,000 distinct CDR3 sequences, around a fifth of which appear only once. CDR1 and CDR2 (germline): SGHAT, FQNNGV. The CDR3 runs 17 residues. With 5 bases clipped from V and 4 bases from J, the junction kept 6 bases outside the gene matches. Comment on this clonotype: Antigen: not known.

This chain connects TRBV11-2 to TRBJ2-1, with TRBD2 matching 15 bases. This material consisted of peripheral blood mononuclear cells (PBMCs), taken when the disease was refractory, from a patient treated with antithyroid drugs. This clonotype was obtained from a female donor with Graves disease. The CDR3 DNA reads as TGTGCCAGCAGCCTCTTCGGACTAGCGGGGGGGTACAATGAGCAGTTCTTC. Protein: CASSLFGLAGGYNEQFF. Drawing the rest from reference TRBV11-2 and TRBJ2-1, the complete variable domain is EAGVAQSPRYKIIEKRQSVAFWCNPISGHATLYWYQQILGQGPKLLIQFQNNGVVDDSQLPKDRFSAERLKGVDSTLKIQPAKLEDSAVYLCASSLFGLAGGYNEQFFGPGTRLTVL.